This T cell receptor beta chain was documented in a study of T cell responses to AZD1222 COVID-19 vaccine. Data came from immunoSEQ multiplex PCR; TCRdb stores just in-frame clones and leaves some out. This sample carries nearly 110,000 clones, roughly 87% of them seen once, and the ten largest clones take 4.5% to 6%. V lost 0 bases to trimming and J lost 2 bases, with 11 bases between them. Germline lookup yields CDR1 SQVTM and CDR2 ANQGSEA. The CDR3 spans 14 residues. The genes are TRBV29-1 and TRBJ2-7, with TRBD2 as a possible D gene (5 bases). This specimen was peripheral blood, taken 28 days after the second AZD1222 dose. This clonotype was sampled from an adult who received the AZD1222 COVID-19 vaccine. In DNA, the CDR3 is TGCAGCGTTGAAGATGGAGAGGGCACCTACGAGCAGTACTTC. Translated: CSVEDGEGTYEQYF.